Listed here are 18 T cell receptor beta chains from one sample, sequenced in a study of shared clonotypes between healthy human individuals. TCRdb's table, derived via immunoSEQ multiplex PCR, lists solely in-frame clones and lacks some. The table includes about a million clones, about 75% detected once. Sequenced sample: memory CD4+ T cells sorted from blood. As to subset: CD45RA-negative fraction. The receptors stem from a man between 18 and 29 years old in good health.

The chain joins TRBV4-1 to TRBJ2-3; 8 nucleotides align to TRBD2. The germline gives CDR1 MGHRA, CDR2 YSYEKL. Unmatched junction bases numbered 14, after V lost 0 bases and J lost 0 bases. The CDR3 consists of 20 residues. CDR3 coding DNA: TGCGCCAGCAGCCAAGATCCCGGGCCGAGCCCTAGCGGGAGCACAGATACGCAGTATTTT. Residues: CASSQDPGPSPSGSTDTQYF.

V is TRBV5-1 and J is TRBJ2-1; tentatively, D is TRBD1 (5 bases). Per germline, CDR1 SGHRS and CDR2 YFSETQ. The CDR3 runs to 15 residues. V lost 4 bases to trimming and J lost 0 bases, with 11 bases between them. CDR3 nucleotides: TGCGCCAGCAGCCTACAGGTCCGCTCCTACAATGAGCAGTTCTTC. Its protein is CASSLQVRSYNEQFF.

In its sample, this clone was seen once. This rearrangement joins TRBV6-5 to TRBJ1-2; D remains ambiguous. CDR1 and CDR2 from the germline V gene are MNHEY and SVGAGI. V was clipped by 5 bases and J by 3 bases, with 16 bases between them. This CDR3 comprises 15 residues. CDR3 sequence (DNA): TGTGCCAGCAGTCCTTGGCAGGACGGATACTATGGCTACACCTTC. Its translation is CASSPWQDGYYGYTF.

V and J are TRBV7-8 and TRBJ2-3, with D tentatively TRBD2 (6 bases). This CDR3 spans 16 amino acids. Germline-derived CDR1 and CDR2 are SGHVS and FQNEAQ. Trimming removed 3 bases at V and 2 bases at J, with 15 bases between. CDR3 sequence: CASSFRSGQYTDTQYF. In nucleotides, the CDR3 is TGTGCCAGCAGCTTCCGAAGCGGGCAGTACACAGATACGCAGTATTTT.

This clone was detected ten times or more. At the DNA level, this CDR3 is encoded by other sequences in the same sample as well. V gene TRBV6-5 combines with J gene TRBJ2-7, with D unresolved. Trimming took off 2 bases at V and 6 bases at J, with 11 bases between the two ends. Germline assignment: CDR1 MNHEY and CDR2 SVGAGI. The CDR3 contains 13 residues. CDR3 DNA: TGTGCCAGCAGTTACGGCCCCCTGGGCGAGCAGTACTTC. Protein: CASSYGPLGEQYF.

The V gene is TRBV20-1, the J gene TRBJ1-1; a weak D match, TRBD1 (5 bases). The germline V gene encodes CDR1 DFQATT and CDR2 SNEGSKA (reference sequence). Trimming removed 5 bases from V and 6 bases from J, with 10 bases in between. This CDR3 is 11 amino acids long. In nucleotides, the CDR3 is TGCAGTGCTCGGGACTGGCCTGAAGCTTTCTTT. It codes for CSARDWPEAFF.

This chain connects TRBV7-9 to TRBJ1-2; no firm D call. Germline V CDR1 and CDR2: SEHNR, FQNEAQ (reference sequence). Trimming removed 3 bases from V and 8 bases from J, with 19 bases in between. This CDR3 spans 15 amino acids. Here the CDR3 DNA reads TGTGCCAGCAGCTTGGAAGCGGCCGGGATTATGGGCTACACCTTC. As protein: CASSLEAAGIMGYTF.

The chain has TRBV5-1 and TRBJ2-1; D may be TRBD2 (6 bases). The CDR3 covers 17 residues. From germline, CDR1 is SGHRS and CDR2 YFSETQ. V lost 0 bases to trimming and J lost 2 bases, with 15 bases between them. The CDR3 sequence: CASSLGRGTYTYNEQFF. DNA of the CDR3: TGCGCCAGCAGCTTGGGTCGGGGGACTTATACCTACAATGAGCAGTTCTTC.

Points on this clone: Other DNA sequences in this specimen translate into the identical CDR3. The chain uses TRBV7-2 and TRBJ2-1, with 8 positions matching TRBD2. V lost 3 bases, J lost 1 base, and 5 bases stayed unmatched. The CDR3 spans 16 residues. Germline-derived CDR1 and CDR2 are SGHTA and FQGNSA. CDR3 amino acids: CASSLVSSGSYNEQFF. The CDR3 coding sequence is TGTGCCAGCAGCTTGGTCTCTAGCGGGTCCTACAATGAGCAGTTCTTC.

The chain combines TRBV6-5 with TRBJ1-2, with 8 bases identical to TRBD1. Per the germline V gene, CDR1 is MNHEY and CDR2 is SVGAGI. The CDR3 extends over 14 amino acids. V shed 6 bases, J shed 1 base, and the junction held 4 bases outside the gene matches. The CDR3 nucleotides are TGTGCCAGCAGGAAGACAGGGGTTAACTATGGCTACACCTTC. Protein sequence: CASRKTGVNYGYTF.

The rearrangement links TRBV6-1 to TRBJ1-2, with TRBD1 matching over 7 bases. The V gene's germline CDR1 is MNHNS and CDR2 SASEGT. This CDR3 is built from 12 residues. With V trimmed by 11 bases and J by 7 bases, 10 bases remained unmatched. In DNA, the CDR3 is TGTGCCTCCGAGGGGCAGGGGGTTGGCTACACCTTC. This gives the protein CASEGQGVGYTF.

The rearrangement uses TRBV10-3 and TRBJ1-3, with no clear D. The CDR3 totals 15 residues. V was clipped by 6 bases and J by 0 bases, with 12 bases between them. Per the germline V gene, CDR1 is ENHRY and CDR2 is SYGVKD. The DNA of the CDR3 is TGTGCCATCAGAGTTGGCGGATCCTCTGGAAACACCATATATTTT. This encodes CAIRVGGSSGNTIYF.

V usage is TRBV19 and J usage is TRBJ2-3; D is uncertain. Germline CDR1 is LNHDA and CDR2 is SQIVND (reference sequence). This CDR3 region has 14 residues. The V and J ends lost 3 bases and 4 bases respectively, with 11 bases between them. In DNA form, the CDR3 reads TGTGCCAGTAGTATGACAAAGGTCCCAGATACGCAGTATTTT. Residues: CASSMTKVPDTQYF.

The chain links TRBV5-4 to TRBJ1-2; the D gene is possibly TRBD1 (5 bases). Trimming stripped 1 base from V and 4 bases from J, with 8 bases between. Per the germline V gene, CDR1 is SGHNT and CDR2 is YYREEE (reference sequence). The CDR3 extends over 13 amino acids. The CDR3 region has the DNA TGTGCCAGCAGCTTGCGGGGGTCCTATGGCTACACCTTC. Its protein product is CASSLRGSYGYTF.

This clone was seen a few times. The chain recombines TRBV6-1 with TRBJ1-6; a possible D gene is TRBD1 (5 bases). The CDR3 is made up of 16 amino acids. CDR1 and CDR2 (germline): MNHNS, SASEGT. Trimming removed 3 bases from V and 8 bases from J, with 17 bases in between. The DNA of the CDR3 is TGTGCCAGCAGTGATTTTGAGCGGGGCAATCATTCACCCCTCCACTTT. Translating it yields CASSDFERGNHSPLHF.

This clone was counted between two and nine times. The DNA for the CDR3 is TGTGCCAGCAGCACTGGGACTTTCGGCTCTGGAAACACCATATATTTT. Translated: CASSTGTFGSGNTIYF. The chain uses TRBV9 and TRBJ1-3; D is possibly TRBD1 (5 bases). CDR1 and CDR2 (germline): SGDLS, YYNGEE. V lost 4 bases to trimming and J lost 0 bases, with 14 bases between them. The CDR3 is 16 residues long.

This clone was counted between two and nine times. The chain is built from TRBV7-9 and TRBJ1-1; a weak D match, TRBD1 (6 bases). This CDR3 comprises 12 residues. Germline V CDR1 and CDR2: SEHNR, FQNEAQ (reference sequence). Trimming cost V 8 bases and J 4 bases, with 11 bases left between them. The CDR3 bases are TGTGCCAGCCAGGGGCAAGGCACTGAAGCTTTCTTT. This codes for CASQGQGTEAFF.

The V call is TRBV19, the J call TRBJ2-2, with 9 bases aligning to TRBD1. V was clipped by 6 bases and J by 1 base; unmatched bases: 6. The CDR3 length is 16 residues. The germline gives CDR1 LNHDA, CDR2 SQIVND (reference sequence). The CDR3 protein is CASRGPGQGNTGELFF. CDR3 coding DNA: TGTGCCAGTAGGGGGCCGGGACAGGGGAACACCGGGGAGCTGTTTTTT.